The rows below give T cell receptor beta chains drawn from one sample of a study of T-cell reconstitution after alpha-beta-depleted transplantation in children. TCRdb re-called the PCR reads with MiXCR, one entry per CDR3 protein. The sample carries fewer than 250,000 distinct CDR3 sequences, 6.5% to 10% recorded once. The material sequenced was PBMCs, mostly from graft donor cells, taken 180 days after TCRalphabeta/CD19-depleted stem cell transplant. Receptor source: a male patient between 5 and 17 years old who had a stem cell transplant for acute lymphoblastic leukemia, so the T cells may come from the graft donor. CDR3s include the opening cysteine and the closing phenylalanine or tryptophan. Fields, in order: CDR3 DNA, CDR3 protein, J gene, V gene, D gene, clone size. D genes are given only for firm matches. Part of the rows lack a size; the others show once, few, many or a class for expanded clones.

DNA: TGCGCCAGCAGCCAAGATCTTGGGGCTAAGGATTCACCCCTCCACTTT
CDR3: CASSQDLGAKDSPLHF
J: TRBJ1-6
V: TRBV4-1
D: NA
size: NA

DNA: TGTGCCAGCAGTCCATGGGGGGAGCAGTACTTC
CDR3: CASSPWGEQYF
J: TRBJ2-7
V: TRBV28
D: NA
size: many

DNA: TGTGCCACCAGCAGAGCCTTCTTTAGGGGGCTGGGGGAGCAGTACTTC
CDR3: CATSRAFFRGLGEQYF
J: TRBJ2-7
V: TRBV15
D: TRBD1
size: many

DNA: TGTGCCAGCTCACCTCAGGATTACACTGAAGCTTTCTTT
CDR3: CASSPQDYTEAFF
J: TRBJ1-1
V: TRBV18
D: NA
size: many

DNA: TGTGCCAGCACAGAACAGAATGAAAAACTGTTTTTT
CDR3: CASTEQNEKLFF
J: TRBJ1-4
V: TRBV12-3/TRBV12-4
D: NA
size: many

DNA: TGCAGTGCTGCGAGCGGGGGGGCGACAGATACGCAGTATTTT
CDR3: CSAASGGATDTQYF
J: TRBJ2-3
V: TRBV20-1
D: TRBD2
size: few

DNA: TGCAGCGCCCGAGGACAGCCAAAGAACACTGAAGCTTTCTTT
CDR3: CSARGQPKNTEAFF
J: TRBJ1-1
V: TRBV29-1
D: NA
size: NA

DNA: TGTGCCAGCAGTGCTCTAGCGGGAGGTAGCGAGCAGTACTTC
CDR3: CASSALAGGSEQYF
J: TRBJ2-7
V: TRBV28
D: TRBD2
size: many

DNA: TGCAGTGCTAGTCCGGCTATGGTTAGCGGGCTCCAAGAGACCCAGTACTTC
CDR3: CSASPAMVSGLQETQYF
J: TRBJ2-5
V: TRBV20-1
D: TRBD2
size: few

DNA: TGTGCCATCGCGCCGCTAAACACCGGGGAGCTGTTTTTT
CDR3: CAIAPLNTGELFF
J: TRBJ2-2
V: TRBV10-3
D: NA
size: few

DNA: TGTGCCAGCAGCCCTGCATCTAGCGGGAGCGGCACAGATACGCAGTATTTT
CDR3: CASSPASSGSGTDTQYF
J: TRBJ2-3
V: TRBV3-1
D: TRBD2
size: few

DNA: TGCGCCAGCAGCCAAGAGGTTTTAAGGGACAGATATCAGCCCCAGCATTTT
CDR3: CASSQEVLRDRYQPQHF
J: TRBJ1-5
V: TRBV4-3
D: TRBD1
size: many

DNA: TGCGCCAGCAGCCAAGTGGAGTCAGGGGGAGAGACCCAGTACTTC
CDR3: CASSQVESGGETQYF
J: TRBJ2-5
V: TRBV4-3
D: TRBD1
size: many

DNA: TGTGCCAGCAGCTTCTACAGGGGGCCCTACAATGAGCAGTTCTTC
CDR3: CASSFYRGPYNEQFF
J: TRBJ2-1
V: TRBV11-2
D: TRBD1
size: many

DNA: TGTGCCAGCAGCTTACTGGCGACCCAGTACTTC
CDR3: CASSLLATQYF
J: TRBJ2-5
V: TRBV11-2
D: NA
size: many

DNA: TGTGCCAGCTCCACCGGGACATCTGATGGCTACACCTTC
CDR3: CASSTGTSDGYTF
J: TRBJ1-2
V: TRBV18
D: NA
size: NA

DNA: TGCGCCAGCAGCCAACGAGCGGGAACCTTCTCCTACGAGCAGTACTTC
CDR3: CASSQRAGTFSYEQYF
J: TRBJ2-7
V: TRBV4-1
D: TRBD2
size: NA

DNA: TGCGCCAGCAGCTTGGGGGGTGCCGATCAGCCCCAGCATTTT
CDR3: CASSLGGADQPQHF
J: TRBJ1-5
V: TRBV5-1
D: NA
size: many

DNA: TGTGCCAGCAGCCCCCTCGGCCAACACACAGATACGCAGTATTTT
CDR3: CASSPLGQHTDTQYF
J: TRBJ2-3
V: TRBV7-9
D: NA
size: many

DNA: TGTGCCAGCGGGACAGGGGGCGGGAATGAGCAGTTCTTC
CDR3: CASGTGGGNEQFF
J: TRBJ2-1
V: TRBV7-6
D: TRBD1
size: many

DNA: TGTGCCAGCAGTTTACCAGGGACAGGGGGTTCATACGAGCAGTACTTC
CDR3: CASSLPGTGGSYEQYF
J: TRBJ2-7
V: TRBV28
D: TRBD1
size: many

DNA: TGTGCCAGCAGCCATCAAGACATGCCGCGTGCGCTTGGCTACACCTTC
CDR3: CASSHQDMPRALGYTF
J: TRBJ1-2
V: TRBV7-9
D: NA
size: NA

DNA: TGTGCCAGCAGCAACCGGGACTACCAAGAGACCCAGTACTTC
CDR3: CASSNRDYQETQYF
J: TRBJ2-5
V: TRBV27
D: NA
size: many

DNA: TGTGCCAGCAGTCCGTTGGGCGGGGGGCTTACGTGGAATGAGCAGTTCTTC
CDR3: CASSPLGGGLTWNEQFF
J: TRBJ2-1
V: TRBV12-3/TRBV12-4
D: TRBD2
size: many

DNA: TGTGCCAGCTCACCATTACCAGGGGGGGTCACTGAAGCTTTCTTT
CDR3: CASSPLPGGVTEAFF
J: TRBJ1-1
V: TRBV18
D: TRBD1
size: NA

DNA: TGTGCCAGCAGGAGGAGGCAGCCGAACACCGGGGAGCTGTTTTTT
CDR3: CASRRRQPNTGELFF
J: TRBJ2-2
V: TRBV6-2/TRBV6-3
D: NA
size: many

DNA: TGTGCCAGCAGGCCCGGGGGTGGGGCTTCCTACGAGCAGTACTTC
CDR3: CASRPGGGASYEQYF
J: TRBJ2-7
V: TRBV12-3/TRBV12-4
D: NA
size: many

DNA: TGTGCCAGCAGCCTTGTCGGACAGGGGGACAGGGATGGCTACACCTTC
CDR3: CASSLVGQGDRDGYTF
J: TRBJ1-2
V: TRBV11-2
D: TRBD1
size: NA

DNA: TGTGCCAGCAGCCCACGAGCGCTAGCGGCCAGGGGGCCCCCAGATACGCAGTATTTT
CDR3: CASSPRALAARGPPDTQYF
J: TRBJ2-3
V: TRBV11-3
D: NA
size: many

DNA: TGCGCCAGCAGCCAAGTTAGGGACAGGGCCCTAGCGGGAGTTAACCGCGAGCAGTACTTC
CDR3: CASSQVRDRALAGVNREQYF
J: TRBJ2-7
V: TRBV4-1
D: NA
size: many

DNA: TGTGCCAGCAGCCCTCGAGGCTATTTGAACACTGAAGCTTTCTTT
CDR3: CASSPRGYLNTEAFF
J: TRBJ1-1
V: TRBV7-2
D: NA
size: NA

DNA: TGTGCCAGCAGTTTTTCCAGACAGCCATTAGGAGAAAAACTGTTTTTT
CDR3: CASSFSRQPLGEKLFF
J: TRBJ1-4
V: TRBV28
D: NA
size: many

DNA: NA
CDR3: CATSVPGLNEQFF
J: TRBJ2-1
V: TRBV24-1
D: NA
size: many

DNA: TGTGCCAGCAGCTCAAGCGGGATCTCCCCAATGATCCATGAGCAGTTCTTC
CDR3: CASSSSGISPMIHEQFF
J: TRBJ2-1
V: TRBV3-1
D: TRBD2
size: many

DNA: TGTGCCAGCAGCTTATCGGAATGGGAGGGTATCAGTCTGGTTGATGAGCAGTTCTTC
CDR3: CASSLSEWEGISLVDEQFF
J: TRBJ2-1
V: TRBV7-9
D: TRBD2
size: many

DNA: TGTGCCAGCAGCCTTTCGTTGAATAACTTTGACAATGAGCAGTTCTTC
CDR3: CASSLSLNNFDNEQFF
J: TRBJ2-1
V: TRBV7-9
D: NA
size: many

DNA: TGTGCCAGCAGCGCAGAAGGGAGCTCCTACAATGAGCAGTTCTTC
CDR3: CASSAEGSSYNEQFF
J: TRBJ2-1
V: TRBV9
D: NA
size: many

DNA: TGTGCCAGCAGTTTATGGGAGGGTCAGCCCCAGCATTTT
CDR3: CASSLWEGQPQHF
J: TRBJ1-5
V: TRBV12-3/TRBV12-4
D: NA
size: many

DNA: TGTGCCAGCAGCGTAGAGGGCCAGGGAGTCTATGGCTACACCTTC
CDR3: CASSVEGQGVYGYTF
J: TRBJ1-2
V: TRBV9
D: NA
size: many

DNA: TGTGCCAGCAGCCCCCGGCCGAGCGGGATCACAGATACGCAGTATTTT
CDR3: CASSPRPSGITDTQYF
J: TRBJ2-3
V: TRBV11-1
D: TRBD2
size: many

DNA: TGTGCCAGCAGACAGACAGGGTGGTACGAGCAGTACTTC
CDR3: CASRQTGWYEQYF
J: TRBJ2-7
V: TRBV28
D: TRBD1
size: many